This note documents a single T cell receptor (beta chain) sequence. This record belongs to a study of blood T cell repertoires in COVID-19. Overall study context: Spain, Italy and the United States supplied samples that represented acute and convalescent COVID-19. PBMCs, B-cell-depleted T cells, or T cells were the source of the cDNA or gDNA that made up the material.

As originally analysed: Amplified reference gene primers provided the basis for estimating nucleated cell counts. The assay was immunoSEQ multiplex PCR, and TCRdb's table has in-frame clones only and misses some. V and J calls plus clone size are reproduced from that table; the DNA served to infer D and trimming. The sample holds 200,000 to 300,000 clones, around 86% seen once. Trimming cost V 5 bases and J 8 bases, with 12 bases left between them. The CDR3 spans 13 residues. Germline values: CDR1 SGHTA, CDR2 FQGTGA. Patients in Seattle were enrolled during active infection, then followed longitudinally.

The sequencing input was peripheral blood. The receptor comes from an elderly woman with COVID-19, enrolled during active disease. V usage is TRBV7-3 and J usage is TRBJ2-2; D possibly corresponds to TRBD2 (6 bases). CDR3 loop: CASSPVGGGELFF. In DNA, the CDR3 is TGTGCCAGCAGCCCGGTTGGAGGGGGGGAGCTGTTTTTT.